The 23 T cell receptor beta chains listed next were all sequenced from one sample in a study of T-cell reconstitution after alpha-beta-depleted transplantation in children. This sample's TCRbeta library carried unique molecular identifier barcodes. Each CDR3 protein is one row after TCRdb ran MiXCR on the PCR reads. The table has 450,000 to 700,000 distinct CDR3 sequences, 25% to 30% seen once. This specimen consisted of PBMCs, obtained before TCRalphabeta/CD19-depleted stem cell transplant. These receptors were obtained from a boy less than two years old with Wiskott-Aldrich syndrome, due to receive a stem cell transplant.

This chain connects TRBV5-1 to TRBJ2-1; D uncertain. V lost 2 bases and J 4 bases, leaving 10 bases between the germline ends. The CDR3 covers 14 residues. In germline, CDR1 is SGHRS, CDR2 YFSETQ. CDR3 loop: CASSFQVPYNEQFF. CDR3 DNA: TGCGCCAGCAGCTTCCAGGTTCCTTACAATGAGCAGTTCTTC.

The CDR3 is CASSLAGQAYGYTF. DNA of the CDR3: TGTGCCAGCAGTTTAGCGGGACAGGCCTATGGCTACACCTTC. V gene TRBV12-3 or TRBV12-4 combines with J gene TRBJ1-2; the match to TRBD1 covers 8 bases. V shed 0 bases and J 4 bases; nucleotides not matched to a gene: 1. The length of the CDR3 is 14 residues.

This sequence joins TRBV20-1 and TRBJ2-7; no definite D call. Between the trimmed V and J ends, which lost 2 bases and 1 base, there was a span of 18 bases. Germline CDR1 and CDR2: DFQATT and SNEGSKA (reference sequence). The CDR3 runs to 16 residues. The CDR3 DNA reads TGCAGTGCTAGAAAGCCGCAACTCGCGAAATCCTACGAGCAGTACTTC. Encoded protein: CSARKPQLAKSYEQYF.

This chain links TRBV7-9 with TRBJ2-5; 10 nucleotides line up with TRBD1. The CDR3 loop spans 16 amino acids. CDR1 and CDR2 from the germline V gene are SEHNR and FQNEAQ (reference sequence). With V trimmed by 2 bases and J by 5 bases, 8 bases remained unmatched. CDR3 in amino acids: CASSLKRGTGVETQYF. CDR3 nucleotide sequence: TGTGCCAGCAGCTTAAAACGAGGGACAGGGGTGGAGACCCAGTACTTC. The full variable domain, its missing parts supplied by reference TRBV7-9 and TRBJ2-5, is DTGVSQNPRHKITKRGQNVTFRCDPISEHNRLYWYRQTLGQGPEFLTYFQNEAQLEKSRLLSDRFSAERPKGSFSTLEIQRTEQGDSAMYLCASSLKRGTGVETQYFGPGTRLLVL.

This clonotype was counted only a few times. This sequence joins TRBV15 and TRBJ2-1; TRBD2 matches 10 bases. CDR3 length: 15 amino acids. J was trimmed by 6 bases and V by 3 bases; bases with no gene match: 5. The V gene's germline CDR1 is LNHNV and CDR2 YYDKDF (reference sequence). CDR3 DNA: TGTGCCACCAGCAGTGGACTAGCGGTAACCAATGAGCAGTTCTTC. Translation gives CATSSGLAVTNEQFF.

The chain uses TRBV12-3 or TRBV12-4 and TRBJ2-5; TRBD2 matches at 11 bases. Germline trimming cut 6 bases from V and 5 bases from J; bases unmatched to any gene: 8. CDR3 length equals 15 residues. The CDR3 region has the DNA TGTGCCAGCAGACCCCGACTAGCGGGATCCGAGACCCAGTACTTC. Its translation is CASRPRLAGSETQYF.

This clonotype was counted only a few times. The chain links TRBV15 to TRBJ2-5; maybe TRBD1 (6 bases). The CDR3 is made up of 12 amino acids. Trimming took off 3 bases at V and 5 bases at J, with 7 bases between the two ends. Germline CDR1 and CDR2: LNHNV and YYDKDF (reference sequence). The CDR3: CATSRTGETQYF. CDR3 DNA sequence: TGTGCCACCAGCAGGACAGGCGAGACCCAGTACTTC.

This clonotype showed up just a few times. The chain uses TRBV5-1 and TRBJ1-6, with D uncertain. The CDR3 has 14 amino acids. CDR1 and CDR2 from the germline V gene are SGHRS and YFSETQ. The germline V and J ends were trimmed by 2 bases and 7 bases, with 10 bases remaining between them. CDR3 sequence: CASSLSGFNSPLHF. CDR3 DNA sequence: TGCGCCAGCAGCTTATCCGGGTTCAATTCACCCCTCCACTTT. The whole variable domain, filled in from reference TRBV5-1 and TRBJ1-6, reads KAGVTQTPRYLIKTRGQQVTLSCSPISGHRSVSWYQQTPGQGLQFLFEYFSETQRNKGNFPGRFSGRQFSNSRSEMNVSTLELGDSALYLCASSLSGFNSPLHFGNGTRLTVT.

The rearrangement joins TRBV18 to TRBJ2-2, with TRBD2 as a possible D gene (6 bases). Trimming cost V 0 bases and J 2 bases, with 13 bases left between them. Looked up from germline, CDR1 is KGHSH and CDR2 is LQKENI. The CDR3 extends over 17 amino acids. CDR3 in DNA: TGTGCCAGCTCACCACCATCGGGAGTCATCAACACCGGGGAGCTGTTTTTT. Translation: CASSPPSGVINTGELFF. Variable domain in full (rest from reference TRBV18 and TRBJ2-2): NAGVMQNPRHLVRRRGQEARLRCSPMKGHSHVYWYRQLPEEGLKFMVYLQKENIIDESGMPKERFSAEFPKEGPSILRIQQVVRGDSAAYFCASSPPSGVINTGELFFGEGSRLTVL.

The rearrangement joins TRBV5-1 to TRBJ2-1; TRBD2 matches 11 bases. V lost 5 bases and J lost 1; bases outside the gene matches: 11. Germline lookup yields CDR1 SGHRS and CDR2 YFSETQ. The length of the CDR3 is 18 residues. The DNA for the CDR3 is TGCGCCAGCAGTACCACGCTAGCGGGAGGTAAATCCTACAATGAGCAGTTCTTC. Translation gives CASSTTLAGGKSYNEQFF.

Only a few counts were recorded for this clonotype. This rearrangement joins TRBV9 to TRBJ2-3, with a tentative D call TRBD2 (5 bases). Trimming left V 4 bases short and J 0 bases short, with 12 bases between. CDR3 length: 15 residues. In germline, CDR1 is SGDLS, CDR2 YYNGEE. CDR3 in DNA: TGTGCCAGCAGCCCAAGGCGGACTAGCACAGATACGCAGTATTTT. Translated: CASSPRRTSTDTQYF.

This clonotype appeared a few times. V usage is TRBV5-6 and J usage is TRBJ2-1, with 7 nucleotides matching TRBD2. Germline CDR1 reads SGHDT; CDR2 reads YYEEEE. CDR3 length equals 15 residues. V lost 0 bases, J lost 4 bases, and 4 bases stayed unmatched. The CDR3 DNA is TGTGCCAGCAGCTTGGACCTAGCGGTATACAATGAGCAGTTCTTC. Translation: CASSLDLAVYNEQFF.

The chain couples TRBV18 to TRBJ2-7, with 8 bases lining up with TRBD1. Germline trimming cut 3 bases from V and 5 bases from J; bases unmatched to any gene: 6. Looked up from germline, CDR1 is KGHSH and CDR2 is LQKENI. There are 14 residues in the CDR3. The CDR3 nucleotides are TGTGCCAGCTCACCGGGACAGGCGAGAAACGAGCAGTACTTC. Amino acid sequence: CASSPGQARNEQYF.

There are a few counts of this clonotype. The chain is built from TRBV20-1 and TRBJ2-1; 12 bases align to TRBD1. The CDR3 is made up of 15 amino acids. V was pared by 2 bases and J by 9 bases, with 8 bases of the junction left unmatched. Looked up from germline, CDR1 is DFQATT and CDR2 is SNEGSKA (reference sequence). CDR3 coding DNA: TGCAGTGCTAGACCCGGGGGACAGGGGGCTGGTGAGCAGTTCTTC. Translated, it gives CSARPGGQGAGEQFF.

On this clonotype itself: Given a much more abundant clone one base away, this may be a read error. The rearrangement uses TRBV5-1 and TRBJ1-1, with 10 bases lining up with TRBD1. J lost 1 base, V lost 4 bases, and 1 base had no gene match. The length of the CDR3 is 14 residues. Germline V CDR1 and CDR2: SGHRS, YFSETQ. The CDR3 reads CASSRDRGNTEAFF. The CDR3 coding sequence is TGCGCCAGCAGCCGGGACAGGGGGAACACTGAAGCTTTCTTT.

This clonotype was seen a few times. The genes are TRBV10-3 and TRBJ2-1, with 9 nucleotides matching TRBD1. The germline CDR1 and CDR2 sequences are ENHRY and SYGVKD. The CDR3 contains 15 residues. J gave up 2 bases and V 6 bases, and 5 bases lay outside the gene matches. The CDR3 loop is CAIRPGQGTYNEQFF. CDR3 in DNA: TGTGCCATCAGACCAGGACAGGGGACCTACAATGAGCAGTTCTTC.

On this clonotype: Because it lacks the conserved phenylalanine or tryptophan at the end, this CDR3 is likely a read error. V gene TRBV5-1 combines with J gene TRBJ2-1; 9 bases fit TRBD2. This CDR3 is 17 amino acids long. The junction had 5 bases not matched to a gene; V was cut back by 0 bases and J by 1 base. Germline values: CDR1 SGHRS, CDR2 YFSETQ. CDR3 nucleotides: TGCGCCAGCAGCTTGGGGCTAGCGGGAATGTCCTACAATGAGCAGTTCTCC. Translating it yields CASSLGLAGMSYNEQFS.

The chain uses TRBV5-1 and TRBJ2-7, with a tentative D call TRBD2 (5 bases). Between the trimmed V and J ends, which lost 7 bases and 6 bases, there was a span of 20 bases. CDR3 length: 14 amino acids. Germline CDR1 is SGHRS and CDR2 is YFSETQ. The CDR3 sequence is CASCAGELACEQYF. The CDR3, as DNA: TGCGCCAGCTGCGCCGGGGAGTTGGCCTGCGAGCAGTACTTC.

The chain links TRBV20-1 to TRBJ2-5; 8 bases agree with TRBD1. The ends lost 3 bases at V and 5 bases at J; junction bases unmatched: 11. CDR1 and CDR2 from the germline V gene are DFQATT and SNEGSKA (reference sequence). This CDR3 contains 15 residues. CDR3 nucleotides: TGCAGTGCTAGGAGGACAGGGCCCAGGAGGGAGACCCAGTACTTC. Translation gives CSARRTGPRRETQYF.

J is TRBJ2-7 and V is TRBV5-1, with D tentatively TRBD2 (5 bases). CDR3 length: 14 residues. CDR1 and CDR2 (germline): SGHRS, YFSETQ. V was shortened by 1 base and J by 3 bases, with 11 bases between the two germline ends. DNA of the CDR3: TGCGCCAGCAGCTTGACTAGTGTTCTCTACGAGCAGTACTTC. Its translation is CASSLTSVLYEQYF.

The chain combines TRBV5-1 with TRBJ2-1, with 14 nucleotides matching TRBD2. Germline lookup yields CDR1 SGHRS and CDR2 YFSETQ. Trimming cost V 4 bases and J 8 bases; bases outside gene matches: 14. CDR3 length equals 18 residues. DNA for the CDR3: TGCGCCAGCAGCCCGGGACTAGCGGGAGCCCCCGGCGGGGATGAGCAGTTCTTC. Residues: CASSPGLAGAPGGDEQFF.

This clonotype has more than one count but fewer than ten. The gene calls are TRBV12-3 or TRBV12-4 and TRBJ2-7, with D perhaps matching TRBD1 (6 bases). V was pared by 3 bases and J by 0 bases, with 9 bases between. This CDR3 comprises 14 residues. The CDR3: CASSFRDISYEQYF. The CDR3 nucleotides read TGTGCCAGCAGTTTCCGGGACATCTCCTACGAGCAGTACTTC.

This clonotype was detected a few times. The chain has TRBV12-3 or TRBV12-4 and TRBJ1-2, with D perhaps matching TRBD1 (5 bases). The CDR3 totals 14 residues. V lost 6 bases and J lost 0, with 11 bases in between. The CDR3 here is CASRGTGSNYGYTF. The CDR3 coding sequence is TGTGCCAGCAGGGGGACCGGGTCTAACTATGGCTACACCTTC.